Presented here are 9 T cell receptor beta chains from one specimen sequenced in a study of cytomegalovirus exposure and HLA in healthy donors. 13 Jbeta primers and 60 Vbeta primers were used for the PCR. Sequenced by immunoSEQ multiplex PCR; TCRdb stores in-frame clones only, minus some. The data show about 82,000 clones, with about three quarters seen just once and approximately 8.9% held by the top ten. Source material: PBMCs. These receptors originate from a man aged 60 to 75 in good health and CMV-seronegative.

CDR3 sequence: CASNNRVNTEAFF. CDR3 DNA: TGTGCCAGCAATAACAGGGTGAACACTGAAGCTTTCTTT. The chain recombines TRBV2 with TRBJ1-1, with D possibly TRBD1 on 6 matching bases. The CDR3 runs to 13 residues. From germline, CDR1 is SNHLY and CDR2 FYNNEI. Trimming stripped 7 bases from V and 0 bases from J, with 9 bases between.

The chain carries TRBV5-1 and TRBJ2-6, with D possibly being TRBD1 (6 bases). Trimming shortened V by 7 bases and J by 0 bases, and 8 bases separated the two germline ends. CDR1 is SGHRS and CDR2 is YFSETQ in the germline V gene. CDR3 length: 14 residues. Here the CDR3 DNA reads TGCGCCAGCGAACAGGGCTCTGGGGCCAACGTCCTGACTTTC. As protein: CASEQGSGANVLTF. Using reference TRBV5-1 and TRBJ2-6 for the parts outside the CDR3, the full variable domain is KAGVTQTPRYLIKTRGQQVTLSCSPISGHRSVSWYQQTPGQGLQFLFEYFSETQRNKGNFPGRFSGRQFSNSRSEMNVSTLELGDSALYLCASEQGSGANVLTFGAGSRLTVL.

V and J are TRBV4-1 and TRBJ1-5, with D possibly TRBD1 on 5 matching bases. Germline CDR1 is MGHRA and CDR2 is YSYEKL. V was cut by 1 base and J by 3 bases, with 10 bases left in between. There are 15 residues in the CDR3. CDR3 residues: CASSQGGHPNQPQHF. The CDR3 DNA sequence: TGCGCCAGCAGCCAAGGTGGACACCCCAATCAGCCCCAGCATTTT.

The chain combines TRBV18 with TRBJ1-4; TRBD1 matches 7 bases. From germline, CDR1 is KGHSH and CDR2 LQKENI. The CDR3 totals 13 residues. Germline trimming cut 5 bases from V and 4 bases from J; bases unmatched to any gene: 1. The CDR3 sequence: CASSRGLNEKLFF. The CDR3 region has the DNA TGTGCCAGCTCAAGGGGGCTTAATGAAAAACTGTTTTTT.

The gene calls are TRBV7-9 and TRBJ2-5; TRBD2 agrees at 14 bases. The V gene end was trimmed by 6 bases and the J gene end by 5 bases; junction bases not matched to a gene: 2. There are 14 residues in the CDR3. Germline V CDR1 and CDR2: SEHNR, FQNEAQ (reference sequence). CDR3 DNA: TGTGCCAGCAGGGGACTAGCGGGAGTTGAGACCCAGTACTTC. It is translated as CASRGLAGVETQYF.

This clone showed up just once. V is TRBV5-1 and J is TRBJ2-3; 11 bases map to TRBD2. CDR3 length: 14 amino acids. V dropped 4 bases and J dropped 5; count of bases not matched to a gene: 3. CDR1 SGHRS and CDR2 YFSETQ come from the germline V gene. This CDR3 reads CASSKTSGIDTQYF. DNA of the CDR3: TGCGCCAGCAGCAAGACTAGCGGGATAGATACGCAGTATTTT.

The chain employs TRBV10-2 and TRBJ2-1, with 7 bases identical to TRBD2. V was clipped by 3 bases and J by 6 bases; unmatched bases: 5. Germline values: CDR1 WSHSY, CDR2 SAAADI. The CDR3 covers 14 residues. The CDR3 protein is CASSDQGLVNEQFF. The CDR3 bases are TGCGCCAGCAGTGACCAAGGACTAGTCAATGAGCAGTTCTTC.

The CDR3 nucleotides are TGTGCCAGTACCCCTGGGCCCCCCCATCAGCCCCAGCATTTT. Protein: CASTPGPPHQPQHF. The rearrangement links TRBV19 to TRBJ1-5; D uncertain. Germline CDR1 and CDR2: LNHDA and SQIVND (reference sequence). Trimming removed 7 bases from V and 5 bases from J, with 15 bases in between. The CDR3 contains 14 residues.

The chain is built from TRBV18 and TRBJ1-2; TRBD1 matches 7 bases. This CDR3 has 15 amino acids. J was trimmed by 0 bases and V by 3 bases; bases with no gene match: 4. Germline assignment: CDR1 KGHSH and CDR2 LQKENI. The CDR3: CASSPAGTANYGYTF. CDR3 nucleotides: TGTGCCAGCTCACCCGCCGGGACAGCTAACTATGGCTACACCTTC.